Presented here are 26 T cell receptor beta chains from one specimen sequenced in a study of CD8+CD57+ T cells in acquired aplastic anemia. Using genomic DNA as the template, TCR beta VDJ and CDR3 profiling was carried out. TCRdb called the reads again in MiXCR, with one record for every CDR3 protein. The sample has about 420,000 distinct CDR3 sequences, under 80% seen once. The sequenced sample was sorted CD4+, CD8+, or CD8+CD57+ T cells (not recorded which) from PBMCs. These receptors were taken from a human donor in good health, serving as a control.

In its sample, this clonotype was seen a few times. The chain carries TRBV19 and TRBJ1-1, with D tentatively TRBD1 (5 bases). Germline V gene data show CDR1 as LNHDA and CDR2 as SQIVND (reference sequence). V lost 4 bases, J lost 5 bases, and 14 bases lay in between. The CDR3 totals 14 residues. Here the CDR3 reads CASSTTGAGTEAFF. CDR3 DNA sequence: TGTGCCAGTAGTACCACAGGCGCGGGGACTGAAGCTTTCTTT.

The chain couples TRBV19 to TRBJ2-3; 10 positions agree with TRBD1. Trimming at V came to 7 bases and at J to 5 bases, leaving 6 bases not matched to a gene. Germline V gene sequence: CDR1 LNHDA, CDR2 SQIVND (reference sequence). The CDR3 covers 14 residues. DNA of the CDR3: TGTGCCAGTATCAGGGACAGGGGTTTAGATACGCAGTATTTT. Residues: CASIRDRGLDTQYF.

The J gene is TRBJ2-7, the V gene TRBV5-6; D may be TRBD1 or TRBD2 (9 bases each). Germline CDR1 and CDR2: SGHDT and YYEEEE. CDR3 size: 15 residues. Trimming left V 5 bases short and J 4 bases short, with 19 bases between. The CDR3 region has the DNA TGTGCCAGCAGTACACAGGGGGCGGGAGGGTACGAGCAGTACTTC. Residues: CASSTQGAGGYEQYF. The full variable domain, with the rest looked up from reference TRBV5-6 and TRBJ2-7, is DAGVTQSPTHLIKTRGQQVTLRCSPKSGHDTVSWYQQALGQGPQFIFQYYEEEERQRGNFPDRFSGHQFPNYSSELNVNALLLGDSALYLCASSTQGAGGYEQYFGPGTRLTVT.

V gene TRBV7-2 combines with J gene TRBJ2-6; 7 bases agree with TRBD2. In germline, CDR1 is SGHTA, CDR2 FQGNSA. V lost 1 base to trimming and J lost 16 bases; unmatched junction nucleotides: 16. The CDR3 has 16 amino acids. CDR3 bases: TGTGCCAGCAGCTTAGGATTGACTAGCCAAGAGACCCAGCTGACTTTC. Translating gives CASSLGLTSQETQLTF.

A note on this clonotype: At one boundary the junction diverges from the germline segment, which might be a read error. In DNA, the CDR3 is TGTGCCACCAGCTCCCCTACCGCAGGGAACTATGGCTACACCTTC. Translating it yields CATSSPTAGNYGYTF. The rearrangement joins TRBV7-8 to TRBJ1-2, with D maybe TRBD1 (5 bases). CDR3 length equals 15 residues. Germline-derived CDR1 and CDR2 are SGHVS and FQNEAQ.

A single count supports this clonotype. This CDR3 fails to terminate in the conserved phenylalanine or tryptophan, so it likely reflects a read error. The chain has TRBV14 and TRBJ1-6; 7 bases align to TRBD1. The CDR3 length is 14 residues. V trimming: 5 bases; J trimming: 8 bases; junction bases outside the gene matches: 6. Germline loops: CDR1 SGHDN, CDR2 FVKESK. The chain's CDR3 is CASSEDRTHSPLHL. CDR3 nucleotides: TGTGCCAGCAGCGAGGACAGGACCCATTCACCCCTCCACCTT.

This clonotype appeared once. The CDR3 carries no conserved terminal phenylalanine or tryptophan, so it likely arises from a read error. The limits of the CDR3 on the DNA are not certain, so only TCRdb's listed CDR3 is given. The chain joins TRBV12-3 or TRBV12-4 to TRBJ1-2. From its first to its last residue, the CDR3 has 12 amino acids. The CDR3 sequence is CASSIMEGGEKL.

A word on this clonotype: With a much larger clone just one base away, this may be a read error. This chain links TRBV2 with TRBJ1-2, with no clear D. From germline, CDR1 is SNHLY and CDR2 FYNNEI. The CDR3 sequence is 11 residues long. V was shortened by 7 bases and J by 2 bases, with 5 bases between the two germline ends. The DNA of the CDR3 is TGTGCCAGCACCCAGAACTATGGCTACACCTTC. Its protein is CASTQNYGYTF.

On this clonotype: At one boundary the junction diverges from the germline segment, which might be a read error. This rearrangement joins TRBV5-1 to TRBJ1-3; D gene ambiguous. CDR3 size: 13 residues. The germline gives CDR1 SGHRS, CDR2 YFSETQ. CDR3 sequence (DNA): TGCGCCAGCAGCTTGGAAAATGGAAGCACCACATATTTT. It codes for CASSLENGSTTYF. The entire variable domain, with the rest obtained from reference TRBV5-1 and TRBJ1-3, is as follows: KAGVTQTPRYLIKTRGQQVTLSCSPISGHRSVSWYQQTPGQGLQFLFEYFSETQRNKGNFPGRFSGRQFSNSRSEMNVSTLELGDSALYLCASSLENGSTTYFGEGSWLTVV.

The chain recombines TRBV20-1 with TRBJ2-5, with a weak D call TRBD2 (7 bases). The DNA matches TRBJ2-1 better at its end, which makes the J call doubtful. Germline CDR1 DFQATT, CDR2 SNEGSKA (reference sequence). CDR3 length: 15 amino acids. The CDR3 DNA reads TGCAGTGCTAGAGATCTGGAGCGGGACAACAATGAGCAGTTCTTC. Residues: CSARDLERDNNEQFF.

This clonotype has only a few counts. The V call is TRBV3-1, the J call TRBJ2-2, with D uncertain. Germline V gene sequence: CDR1 LGHDT, CDR2 YNNKEL (reference sequence). Trimming cost V 4 bases and J 6 bases, with 6 bases left between them. CDR3 size: 12 residues. The CDR3 nucleotides are TGTGCCAGCAGCCCGGTCGCCGGGGAGCTGTTTTTT. Translated: CASSPVAGELFF. The full variable domain, completed using reference TRBV3-1 and TRBJ2-2, is DTAVSQTPKYLVTQMGNDKSIKCEQNLGHDTMYWYKQDSKKFLKIMFSYNNKELIINETVPNRFSPKSPDKAHLNLHINSLELGDSAVYFCASSPVAGELFFGEGSRLTVL.

The chain employs TRBV4-1 and TRBJ1-2; 12 nucleotides line up with TRBD1. From germline, CDR1 is MGHRA and CDR2 YSYEKL. V gave up 2 bases and J gave up 3 bases; unmatched junction bases: 7. This CDR3 has 17 amino acids. The CDR3 spells CASSQRDRGLVYYGYTF. The CDR3 DNA reads as TGCGCCAGCAGCCAAAGGGACAGGGGGCTGGTTTACTATGGCTACACCTTC.

The CDR3 DNA follows: TGTGCCAGCACACTGGACAGGCACGACGAGCAGTACTTC. Translated: CASTLDRHDEQYF. The chain joins TRBV25-1 to TRBJ2-7, with 7 bases identical to TRBD1. The CDR3 has 13 residues. V shed 7 bases and J 5 bases; nucleotides not matched to a gene: 8. Germline CDR1 and CDR2: MGHDK and SYGVNS.

The chain uses TRBV20-1 and TRBJ1-5; D is ambiguous. The CDR3 contains 13 residues. V lost 5 bases, J lost 11 bases, and 19 bases lay in between. The germline V gene encodes CDR1 DFQATT and CDR2 SNEGSKA (reference sequence). CDR3: CSAEEATNTAQHF. For the CDR3, the DNA is TGCAGTGCTGAAGAGGCGACGAACACCGCCCAGCATTTT.

Worth noting for this clonotype: At one boundary the junction diverges from the germline segment, which might be a read error. V and J are TRBV2 and TRBJ1-3, with 8 bases fitting TRBD1. In germline, CDR1 is SNHLY, CDR2 FYNNEI. This CDR3 is 15 amino acids long. The CDR3 region is CASSRAPRGQGTLYF. The CDR3 DNA follows: TGTGCCAGCAGTAGAGCCCCCAGGGGGCAGGGCACCCTATATTTT.

This clonotype was detected many times. The chain employs TRBV9 and TRBJ1-1, with unresolved D. Trimming shortened V by 0 bases and J by 5 bases, and 11 bases separated the two germline ends. This CDR3 has 14 amino acids. CDR1 is SGDLS and CDR2 is YYNGEE in the germline V gene. Written as DNA, the CDR3 is TGTGCCAGCAGCGTAGTGCCCGAAGGGACTGAAGCTTTCTTT. Translated: CASSVVPEGTEAFF.

This clonotype was seen just once. The junction does not match germline at one end; this may be a read error. This sequence joins TRBV4-1 and TRBJ2-3; 7 bases line up with TRBD1. The CDR3 consists of 16 residues. Germline CDR1 MGHRA, CDR2 YSYEKL. CDR3 region: CASSQDQGTGTDTQYF. The CDR3 bases are TGCGCTAGCAGCCAAGATCAGGGGACAGGCACAGATACGCAGTATTTT.

This clonotype was seen only a few times. This chain joins TRBV24-1 and TRBJ1-2; maybe TRBD1 (5 bases). The CDR3 is 15 residues long. Trimming removed 3 bases from V and 8 bases from J, with 18 bases in between. Germline V CDR1 and CDR2: KGHDR, SFDVKD. The CDR3 sequence: CATSDRRVEGYGYTF. The CDR3 nucleotides read TGTGCCACCAGTGATCGGAGAGTAGAGGGGTACGGCTACACCTTC.

This chain uses TRBV20-1 with TRBJ2-7; no clear D gene. This CDR3 region has 12 residues. With 3 bases removed from V and 11 bases from J, the gap between germline ends came to 17 bases. Germline V gene data show CDR1 as DFQATT and CDR2 as SNEGSKA (reference sequence). CDR3 coding DNA: TGCAGTGCTAGGAACGTATCGACGGAGAAGTACTTC. Translating gives CSARNVSTEKYF.

The rearrangement links TRBV20-1 to TRBJ1-2, with no clear D. CDR3 size: 13 residues. Germline lookup yields CDR1 DFQATT and CDR2 SNEGSKA (reference sequence). V gave up 1 base and J gave up 9 bases, with 15 bases separating them. The CDR3 reads CSARGGAGDSYTF. The CDR3 nucleotides read TGCAGTGCTAGAGGAGGAGCGGGAGACAGCTACACCTTC.

The chain recombines TRBV5-1 with TRBJ2-1; D might be TRBD1 (8 bases). The V gene's germline CDR1 is SGHRS and CDR2 YFSETQ. Trimming stripped 0 bases from V and 12 bases from J, with 25 bases between. CDR3 length: 17 amino acids. CDR3 in amino acids: CASSLDPGQGAGRVQFF. CDR3 coding DNA: TGCGCCAGCAGCTTGGATCCCGGACAGGGTGCAGGGAGGGTGCAGTTCTTC.

Here the CDR3 DNA reads TGCAGCGTTGAGACGGGCAGGGACTCTGAAGCTTTCTTT. Translating it yields CSVETGRDSEAFF. The chain couples TRBV29-1 to TRBJ1-1, with TRBD1 as a possible D gene (5 bases). The CDR3 has 13 amino acids. V lost 3 bases and J 6 bases, leaving 14 bases between the germline ends. Per the germline V gene, CDR1 is SQVTM and CDR2 is ANQGSEA.

Comment on this clonotype: It may be a read error: a sequence one base away is much more abundant. This sequence joins TRBV5-1 and TRBJ2-7; no firm D call. Germline V gene data show CDR1 as SGHRS and CDR2 as YFSETQ. The V end was cut by 7 bases, the J end by 6 bases, with 17 bases between. The CDR3 consists of 13 residues. CDR3: CASGPDPSSEQYF. As DNA, the CDR3 is TGCGCCAGCGGCCCAGACCCCTCCAGCGAGCAGTACTTC.

The chain couples TRBV20-1 to TRBJ2-7; a weak D match, TRBD2 (5 bases). Trimming shortened V by 3 bases and J by 10 bases, and 19 bases separated the two germline ends. Germline values: CDR1 DFQATT, CDR2 SNEGSKA (reference sequence). CDR3 length: 13 amino acids. The CDR3 DNA reads TGCAGTGCTAGTTCGGCATCTAGCACAGATCAGTACTTC. Protein sequence: CSASSASSTDQYF.

With regard to this clonotype: A clone one base away is much larger, so this may be a read error. V usage is TRBV12-3 or TRBV12-4 and J usage is TRBJ2-3; TRBD2 aligns across 7 bases. The CDR3 extends over 17 amino acids. The CDR3 nucleotides are TGTGCCAGCAGTTTTTTCGCTAGCGGCCCCCCCACAGGTACGCAGTATTTT. It yields the protein CASSFFASGPPTGTQYF.

This chain joins TRBV7-3 and TRBJ2-7; D gene ambiguous. This CDR3 spans 12 amino acids. CDR1 and CDR2 (germline): SGHTA, FQGTGA. V shed 5 bases and J shed 10 bases, with 15 bases lying between them. The CDR3 DNA follows: TGTGCCAGCAGCCGAGCATCCTTCGACCAGTACTTC. Amino acid sequence: CASSRASFDQYF.